This T cell receptor beta chain derives from a study of neurological immune-mediated disorders. Overall study results and limits: None of the CDR3 amino acid sequences of expanded clones recurred across subjects, suggesting private repertoires in all groups. The greatest TCR clonal expansion appeared in HTLV-1-associated myelopathy and the smallest, falling below healthy controls, in multiple sclerosis.

5'RACE employing 10-nucleotide random UMIs yielded the cDNA. From the 5' RACE reads, TCRdb called clonotypes with MiXCR, one entry per CDR3 protein. Seen here are around 80,000 distinct CDR3 sequences, around 10% observed once, and the top ten hold about 1.8%. The CDR3 sequence is 15 residues long. V lost 5 bases and J lost 5; bases outside the gene matches: 3. Germline lookup yields CDR1 SEHNR and CDR2 FQNEAQ (reference sequence). Ten or more counts support this clonotype. What it binds is unknown. Sequencing was performed on PBMCs. The receptor was derived from a man aged 40-50 years in good health. V gene TRBV7-9 combines with J gene TRBJ2-1; 13 bases are a match to TRBD2. As DNA, the CDR3 is TGTGCCAGCAGCCCCGGGACTAGCGGGAACAATGAGCAGTTCTTC. Protein: CASSPGTSGNNEQFF.